A selection of T cell receptor beta chains follows, all from one sample in a study of shared clonotypes between healthy human individuals. Sequenced by immunoSEQ multiplex PCR; TCRdb stores in-frame clones only, minus some. This sample has under 2.5 million clones, with approximately 90% found just once. Sample: naive CD4+ T cells from PBMCs. The receptors originated from a man between 18 and 35 years old in good health. Some clones in this sample may be carry-over from other donors' samples. The CDR3 runs from the conserved cysteine through the conserved F or W. Each record gives: clone size, J gene, D gene, V gene, CDR3 DNA, CDR3 protein. D genes are given only for firm matches. Rows may omit the clone size; those that give it use once, few, many or a size class.

once TRBJ2-3 NA TRBV5-1 TGCGCCAGCAGCTTGTTCGCGGAAACAGATACGCAGTATTTT CASSLFAETDTQYF
NA TRBJ2-2 NA TRBV5-4 TGTGCCAGCAGCTTGCAGTTCGGACAGCACGGGGAGCTGTTTTTT CASSLQFGQHGELFF
NA TRBJ2-1 NA TRBV28 TGTGCCAGCAGTACAACCTACAATGAGCAGTTCTTC CASSTTYNEQFF
NA TRBJ2-2 NA TRBV7-9 TGTGCCAGCAACATTGGGGTAACCGGGGAGCTGTTTTTT CASNIGVTGELFF
NA TRBJ2-1 TRBD2 TRBV27 TGTGCCAGCCGGCGAAGCGGGAGGGCGGGGAATGAGCAGTTCTTC CASRRSGRAGNEQFF
NA TRBJ2-7 TRBD2 TRBV28 TGTGCCAGCAGTGGGACTAGCGGGCGGATATACTACGAGCAGTACTTC CASSGTSGRIYYEQYF
NA TRBJ1-5 NA TRBV19 TGTGCCAGTAGCCTAACCCGGGGCAGCCAGCCCCAGCATTTT CASSLTRGSQPQHF
NA TRBJ1-1 TRBD1 TRBV6-5 TGTGCCAGCAGCCCTCCGGGACAGAAGAACACTGAAGCTTTCTTT CASSPPGQKNTEAFF
NA TRBJ2-2 NA TRBV30 TGTGCCTCCGGCAGGTTTTCGGGGGCCGGGGAGCTGTTTTTT CASGRFSGAGELFF
NA TRBJ2-2 NA TRBV2 TGTGCCAGCAGCCTCCAGGGACCGGCGAACACCGGGGAGCTGTTTTTT CASSLQGPANTGELFF
NA TRBJ2-1 NA TRBV9 TGTGCCAGCAGCGTAGCGACCGGGGGTTACAATGAGCAGTTCTTC CASSVATGGYNEQFF
NA TRBJ2-5 NA TRBV7-3 TGTGCCAGCAGCTTATCAGGACAAGAGACCCAGTACTTC CASSLSGQETQYF
NA TRBJ2-7 TRBD1 TRBV30 TGTGCCTGGAGCGTACCTGACAGGGGGAGATACGAGCAGTACTTC CAWSVPDRGRYEQYF
NA TRBJ2-1 NA TRBV7-9 TGTGCCAGCAGCCCCAACGGCAGCGAGCAGTTCTTC CASSPNGSEQFF
NA TRBJ1-5 NA TRBV6-5 TGTGCCAGCAGTTACCCCCCGGGAGGGTCGGATCAGCCCCAGCATTTT CASSYPPGGSDQPQHF
NA TRBJ1-4 NA TRBV15 TGTGCCACCAGCAGGTCAATTGGGACTGCAAATGAAAAACTGTTTTTT CATSRSIGTANEKLFF
NA TRBJ2-7 TRBD2 TRBV28 TGTGCCACCGGGACTAGCGCTGACTACGAGCAGTACTTC CATGTSADYEQYF
NA TRBJ2-5 TRBD2 TRBV7-2 TGTGCCAGCAGCCGGCGGCGCGGGAGGGATAACCAAGAGACCCAGTACTTC CASSRRRGRDNQETQYF
NA TRBJ2-5 TRBD2 TRBV10-3 TGTGCCATCAGTGGGGGACTAGCGGGCCCTTTAGGGACCCAGTACTTC CAISGGLAGPLGTQYF
NA TRBJ2-5 TRBD2 TRBV4-3 TGCGCCAGCAGCCCCCAAGGGAGGGAAGGGGAGACCCAGTACTTC CASSPQGREGETQYF
NA TRBJ2-5 NA TRBV7-2 TGTGCCAGCAGCTTCAGCCAAGAGACCCAGTACTTC CASSFSQETQYF
NA TRBJ1-1 NA TRBV11-1 TGTGCCAGCAGCATGAAAGGAGGGGCTTTCTTT CASSMKGGAFF
few TRBJ1-1 NA TRBV9 TGTGCCAGCAGCCCGCAGCCGGGTCCGAACACTGAAGCTTTCTTT CASSPQPGPNTEAFF
NA TRBJ1-4 NA TRBV28 TGTGCCAGCAGTTTTGCAACTAATGAAAAACTGTTTTTT CASSFATNEKLFF
NA TRBJ1-2 NA TRBV5-5 TGTGCCAGCAGCATGACAGGTTATGGCTACACCTTC CASSMTGYGYTF
NA TRBJ1-4 NA TRBV15 TGTGCCACCAGCAGAGATGTATCAGCAACTAATGAAAAACTGTTTTTT CATSRDVSATNEKLFF
NA TRBJ1-1 NA TRBV15 TGTGCCACCAGCCGCTCACCCAACAGGGTCACTGAAGCTTTCTTT CATSRSPNRVTEAFF
NA TRBJ2-1 TRBD2 TRBV9 TGTGCCAGCAGCGTAGTGGGACTAGCGACGGATGAGCAGTTCTTC CASSVVGLATDEQFF
NA TRBJ1-5 NA TRBV2 TGTGCCAGCGACGACTTGGGGCAGGGGAATCAGCCCCAGCATTTT CASDDLGQGNQPQHF
NA TRBJ1-2 TRBD1 TRBV27 TGTGCCAGCAGTTTCTCCCAGGGGGCTAGATATGGCTACACCTTC CASSFSQGARYGYTF
NA TRBJ1-3 NA TRBV7-9 TGTGCCAGCAGCCCCCCGGCGGGCAGGACTGGAAACACCATATATTTT CASSPPAGRTGNTIYF
once TRBJ1-2 NA TRBV28 TGTGCCAGCTCCCGCCTTCTCCGGGGCCCGGAGGGCTATGGCTACACCTTC CASSRLLRGPEGYGYTF
NA TRBJ2-1 NA TRBV19 TGTGCCAGTAGTCCCTGGGACGGTAGCTCCTACAATGAGCAGTTCTTC CASSPWDGSSYNEQFF
NA TRBJ1-4 NA TRBV4-2 TGTGCCAGCAGCCAGGCACTGAGAGAAAAACTGTTTTTT CASSQALREKLFF
few TRBJ2-7 NA TRBV11-2 TGTGCCAGCAGCTTAGCGGGAACCTACGAGCAGTACTTC CASSLAGTYEQYF
NA TRBJ2-3 NA TRBV10-3 TGTGCCATCAGTGAGGTGGGATCGCAAGCAGATACGCAGTATTTT CAISEVGSQADTQYF
NA TRBJ1-5 NA TRBV25-1 TGTGCCAGCAGTGGGCAGGGCGGCAATCAGCCCCAGCATTTT CASSGQGGNQPQHF
NA TRBJ2-7 NA TRBV2 TGTGCCAGCACCCGGACAGAGGGAAGGTCCTACGAGCAGTACTTC CASTRTEGRSYEQYF
NA TRBJ2-7 NA TRBV12-5 TGTGCTAGTGCCCTCATCGTGTCCGGCGGTGGTGTAAACGAGCAGTACTTC CASALIVSGGGVNEQYF
NA TRBJ2-3 TRBD2 TRBV7-3 TGTGCCAGCAGCTTAAGGCTAGCGGGAGGGTCAGATACGCAGTATTTT CASSLRLAGGSDTQYF
NA TRBJ2-1 NA TRBV19 TGTGCCAGTAGCCCGGGGGTGCCGTCCTACAATGAGCAGTTCTTC CASSPGVPSYNEQFF
NA TRBJ2-5 NA TRBV6-1 TGTGCCAGCAGTGAACCCCCTTTGGAGACCCAGTACTTC CASSEPPLETQYF
NA TRBJ2-1 TRBD2 TRBV11-2 TGTGCCAGCAGAACTAGCGGGAACTCCTACAATGAGCAGTTCTTC CASRTSGNSYNEQFF
NA TRBJ2-3 NA TRBV30 TGTGCCTGGAGTGGGAGAAGCACAGATACGCAGTATTTT CAWSGRSTDTQYF
NA TRBJ2-2 TRBD1 TRBV2 TGTGCCAGCAGTAGGGACAGAAACACCGGGGAGCTGTTTTTT CASSRDRNTGELFF
NA TRBJ2-3 NA TRBV5-6 TGTGCCAGCAGCAAAGACGGGATTACAGATACGCAGTATTTT CASSKDGITDTQYF
NA TRBJ1-5 NA TRBV6-1 TGTGCCAGCAGTTTACAGGGAGGTCAGCCCCAGCATTTT CASSLQGGQPQHF
NA TRBJ1-2 NA TRBV15 TGTGCCACCAGCTCCCCTAGAAGTAGCGGGTCGATAGATAACTATGGCTACACCTTC CATSSPRSSGSIDNYGYTF
NA TRBJ2-3 NA TRBV6-1 TGTGCCAGCAGTGAAGCTTGGAGGGCCGGTGGGGATACGCAGTATTTT CASSEAWRAGGDTQYF
NA TRBJ2-2 TRBD2 TRBV2 TGTGCCAGCGAGACTAGCGGGAGTGTCGGCGGGGAGCTGTTTTTT CASETSGSVGGELFF